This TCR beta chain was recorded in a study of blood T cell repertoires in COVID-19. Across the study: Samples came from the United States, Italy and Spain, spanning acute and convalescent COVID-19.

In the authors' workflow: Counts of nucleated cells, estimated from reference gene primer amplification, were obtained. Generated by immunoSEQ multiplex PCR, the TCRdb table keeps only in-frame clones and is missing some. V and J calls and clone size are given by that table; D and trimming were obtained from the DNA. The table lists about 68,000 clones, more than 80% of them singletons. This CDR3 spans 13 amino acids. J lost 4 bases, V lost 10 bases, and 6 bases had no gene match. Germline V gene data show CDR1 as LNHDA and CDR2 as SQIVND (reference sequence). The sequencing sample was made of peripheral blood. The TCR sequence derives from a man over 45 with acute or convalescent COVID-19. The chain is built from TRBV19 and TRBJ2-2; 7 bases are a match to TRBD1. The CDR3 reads CATHRGPTGELFF. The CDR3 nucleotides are TGTGCCACCCACAGGGGCCCCACCGGGGAGCTGTTTTTT. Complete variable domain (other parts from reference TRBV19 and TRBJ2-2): DGGITQSPKYLFRKEGQNVTLSCEQNLNHDAMYWYRQDPGQGLRLIYYSQIVNDFQKGDIAEGYSVSREKKESFPLTVTSAQKNPTAFYLCATHRGPTGELFFGEGSRLTVL.